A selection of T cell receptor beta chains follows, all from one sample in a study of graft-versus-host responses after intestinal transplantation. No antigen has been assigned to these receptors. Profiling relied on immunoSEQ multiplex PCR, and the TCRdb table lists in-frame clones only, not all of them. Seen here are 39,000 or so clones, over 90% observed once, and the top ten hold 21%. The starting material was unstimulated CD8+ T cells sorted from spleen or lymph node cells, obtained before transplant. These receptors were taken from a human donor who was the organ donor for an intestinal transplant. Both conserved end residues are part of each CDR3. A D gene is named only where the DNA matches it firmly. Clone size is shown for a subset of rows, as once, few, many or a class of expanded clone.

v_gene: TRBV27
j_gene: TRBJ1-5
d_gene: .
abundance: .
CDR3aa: CASRLGMVGNQPQHF
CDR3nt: TGTGCCAGCAGACTAGGAATGGTTGGAAATCAGCCCCAGCATTTT

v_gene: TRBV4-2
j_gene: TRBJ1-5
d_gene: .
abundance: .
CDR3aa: CASSRPPGGPQHF
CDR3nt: TGTGCCAGCAGCCGTCCGCCCGGGGGGCCCCAGCATTTT

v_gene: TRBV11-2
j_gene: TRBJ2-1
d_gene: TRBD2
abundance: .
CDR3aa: CASSSGRSNEQFF
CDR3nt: TGTGCCAGCAGTAGCGGGAGGTCCAATGAGCAGTTCTTC

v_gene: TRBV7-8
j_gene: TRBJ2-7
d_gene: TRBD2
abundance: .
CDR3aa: CASSLVRGGNEQYF
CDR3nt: TGTGCCAGCAGCTTAGTGCGGGGGGGAAACGAGCAGTACTTC

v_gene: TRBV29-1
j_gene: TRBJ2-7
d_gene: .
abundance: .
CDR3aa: CSVEPGNSYEQYF
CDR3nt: TGCAGCGTTGAACCCGGGAACTCCTACGAGCAGTACTTC

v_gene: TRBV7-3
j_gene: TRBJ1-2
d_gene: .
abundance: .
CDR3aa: CASSLAPQTALIYGYTF
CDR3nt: TGTGCCAGCAGCTTAGCTCCCCAGACAGCTCTTATCTATGGCTACACCTTC

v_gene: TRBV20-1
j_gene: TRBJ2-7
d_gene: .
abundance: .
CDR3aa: CSAVRSYEQYF
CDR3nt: TGCAGTGCTGTCCGCTCCTACGAGCAGTACTTC

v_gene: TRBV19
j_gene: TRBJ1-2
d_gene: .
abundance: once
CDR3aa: CASSIDPWQLGDYGYTF
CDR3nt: TGTGCCAGTAGTATAGATCCTTGGCAGTTAGGGGACTATGGCTACACCTTC

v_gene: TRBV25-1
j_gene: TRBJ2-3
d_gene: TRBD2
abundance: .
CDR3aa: CASSGGLAPRPLTDTQYF
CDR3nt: TGTGCCAGCAGTGGGGGACTAGCGCCCCGGCCGCTCACAGATACGCAGTATTTT

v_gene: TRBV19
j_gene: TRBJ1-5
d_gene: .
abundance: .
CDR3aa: CASSYGAGNQPQHF
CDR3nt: TGTGCCAGTAGCTATGGGGCGGGAAATCAGCCCCAGCATTTT

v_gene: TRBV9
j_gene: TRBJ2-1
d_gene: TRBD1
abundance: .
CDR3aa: CASSPALGTGVFNEQFF
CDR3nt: TGTGCCAGCAGCCCAGCCCTCGGGACAGGGGTTTTCAATGAGCAGTTCTTC

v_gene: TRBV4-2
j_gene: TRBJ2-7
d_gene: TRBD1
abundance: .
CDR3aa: CASSQNAETGAYEQYF
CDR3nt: TGTGCCAGCAGCCAGAACGCCGAGACAGGGGCGTACGAGCAGTACTTC

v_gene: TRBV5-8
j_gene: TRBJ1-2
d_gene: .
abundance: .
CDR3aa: CASSQGPARGYGYTF
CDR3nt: TGTGCCAGCAGCCAAGGCCCAGCTCGGGGGTATGGCTACACCTTC

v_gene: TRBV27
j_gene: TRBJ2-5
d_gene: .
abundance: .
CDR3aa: CASSSTGSQETQYF
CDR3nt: TGTGCCAGCAGTTCGACAGGATCCCAAGAGACCCAGTACTTC

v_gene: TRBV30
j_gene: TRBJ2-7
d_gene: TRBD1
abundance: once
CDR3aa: CARRTGGSYEQYF
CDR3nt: TGTGCCCGACGGACAGGGGGCTCCTACGAGCAGTACTTC

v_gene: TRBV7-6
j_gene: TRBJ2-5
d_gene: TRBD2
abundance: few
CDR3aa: CASSFRPSGRAPQETQYF
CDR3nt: TGTGCCAGCAGCTTCCGACCTAGCGGGAGGGCGCCTCAAGAGACCCAGTACTTC

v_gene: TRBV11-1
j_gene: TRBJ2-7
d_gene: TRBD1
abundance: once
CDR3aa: CASQGAYEQYF
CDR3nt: TGTGCCAGCCAGGGGGCCTACGAGCAGTACTTC

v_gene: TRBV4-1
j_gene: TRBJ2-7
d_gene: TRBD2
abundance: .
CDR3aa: CASSQVMGTSARYEQYF
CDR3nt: TGCGCCAGCAGCCAAGTTATGGGTACTAGCGCCCGCTACGAGCAGTACTTC

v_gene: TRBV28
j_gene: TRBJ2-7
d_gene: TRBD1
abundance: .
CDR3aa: CASSTLPRTGVSYEQYF
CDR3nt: TGTGCCAGCAGTACCCTTCCCCGGACAGGGGTGTCCTACGAGCAGTACTTC

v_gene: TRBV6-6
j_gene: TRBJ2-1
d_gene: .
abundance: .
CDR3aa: CASSYSAADDEQFF
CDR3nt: TGTGCCAGCAGTTACTCGGCCGCGGACGATGAGCAGTTCTTC

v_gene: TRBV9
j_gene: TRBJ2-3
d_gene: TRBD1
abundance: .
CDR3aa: CASSVVDRGATDTQYF
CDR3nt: TGTGCCAGCAGCGTGGTAGACAGGGGGGCCACAGATACGCAGTATTTT

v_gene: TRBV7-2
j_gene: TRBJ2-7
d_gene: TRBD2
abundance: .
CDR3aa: CASSLVLAGVDEQYF
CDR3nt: TGTGCCAGCAGCTTAGTACTAGCGGGAGTTGACGAGCAGTACTTC

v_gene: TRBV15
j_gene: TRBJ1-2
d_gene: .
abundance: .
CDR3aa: CATSDPGTANYGYTF
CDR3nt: TGTGCCACCAGCGACCCCGGGACTGCTAACTATGGCTACACCTTC

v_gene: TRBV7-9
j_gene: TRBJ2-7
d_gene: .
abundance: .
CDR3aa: CASTPGSREQYF
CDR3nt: TGTGCCAGCACCCCAGGTTCCCGCGAGCAGTACTTC

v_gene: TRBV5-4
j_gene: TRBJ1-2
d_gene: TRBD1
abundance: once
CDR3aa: CASSPGTGADTF
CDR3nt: TGTGCCAGCAGCCCAGGGACAGGGGCTGACACCTTC

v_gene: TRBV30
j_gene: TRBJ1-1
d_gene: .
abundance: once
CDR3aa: CAWSVGWTEAFF
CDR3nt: TGTGCCTGGAGTGTAGGTTGGACAGAAGCTTTCTTT

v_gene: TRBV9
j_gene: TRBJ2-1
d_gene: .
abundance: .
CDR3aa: CASSVGGGPLSYNEQFF
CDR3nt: TGTGCCAGCAGCGTGGGGGGCGGGCCGCTCTCCTACAATGAGCAGTTCTTC

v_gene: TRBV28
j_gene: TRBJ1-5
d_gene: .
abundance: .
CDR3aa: CASSFGRPDQPQHF
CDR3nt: TGTGCCAGCAGTTTCGGCAGGCCTGATCAGCCCCAGCATTTT

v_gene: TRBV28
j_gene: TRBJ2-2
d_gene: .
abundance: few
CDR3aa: CASSSSIREDTGELFF
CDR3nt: TGTGCCAGCAGTTCGTCCATCAGGGAAGACACCGGGGAGCTGTTTTTT

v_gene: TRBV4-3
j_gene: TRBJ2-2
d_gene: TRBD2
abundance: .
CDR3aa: CASSQESGSFAGELFF
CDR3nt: TGCGCCAGCAGCCAAGAAAGCGGGAGTTTCGCCGGGGAGCTGTTTTTT

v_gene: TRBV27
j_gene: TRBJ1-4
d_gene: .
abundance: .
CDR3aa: CASSLSGTNEKLFF
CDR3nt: TGTGCCAGCAGTTTATCCGGGACGAATGAAAAACTGTTTTTT

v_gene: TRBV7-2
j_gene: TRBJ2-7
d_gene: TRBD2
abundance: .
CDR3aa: CASSSGLAGGDEQYF
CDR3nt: TGTGCCAGCAGCTCCGGACTAGCGGGAGGGGACGAGCAGTACTTC

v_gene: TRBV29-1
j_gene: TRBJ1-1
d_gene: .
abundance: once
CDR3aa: CSVEDLGGTEAFF
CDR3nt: TGCAGCGTTGAAGATCTTGGGGGCACTGAAGCTTTCTTT

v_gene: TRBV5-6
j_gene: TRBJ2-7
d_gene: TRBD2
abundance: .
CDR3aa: CASRFGLAGVYEQYF
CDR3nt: TGTGCCAGCAGATTTGGACTAGCGGGTGTGTACGAGCAGTACTTC

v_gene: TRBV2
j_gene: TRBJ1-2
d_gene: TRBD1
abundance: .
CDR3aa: CASSRTGRNYGYTF
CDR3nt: TGTGCCAGCAGCCGGACAGGGAGGAACTATGGCTACACCTTC

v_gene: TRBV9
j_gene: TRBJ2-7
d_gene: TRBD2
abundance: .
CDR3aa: CASSVFEREGIYEQYF
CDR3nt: TGTGCCAGCAGCGTATTCGAGCGGGAGGGCATCTACGAGCAGTACTTC

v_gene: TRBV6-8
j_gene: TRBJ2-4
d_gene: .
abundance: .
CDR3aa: CASMENIQYF
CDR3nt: TGTGCCAGCATGGAAAACATTCAGTACTTC

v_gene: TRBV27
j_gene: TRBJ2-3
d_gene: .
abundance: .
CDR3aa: CASSIWTNKDTQYF
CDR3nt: TGTGCCAGCAGTATTTGGACAAATAAAGATACGCAGTATTTT